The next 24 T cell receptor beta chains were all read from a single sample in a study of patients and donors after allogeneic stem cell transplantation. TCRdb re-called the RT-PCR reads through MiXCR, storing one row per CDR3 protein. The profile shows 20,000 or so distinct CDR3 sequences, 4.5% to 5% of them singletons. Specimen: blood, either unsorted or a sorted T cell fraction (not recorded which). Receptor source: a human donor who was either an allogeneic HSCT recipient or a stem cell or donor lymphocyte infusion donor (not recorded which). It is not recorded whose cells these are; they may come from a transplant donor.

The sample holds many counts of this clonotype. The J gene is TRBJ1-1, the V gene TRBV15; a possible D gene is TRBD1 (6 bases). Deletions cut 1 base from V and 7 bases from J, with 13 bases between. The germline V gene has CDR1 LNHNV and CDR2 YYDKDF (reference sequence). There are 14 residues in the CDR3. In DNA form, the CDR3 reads TGTGCCACCAGCAGAGGGGGACAAACAATTGAAGCTTTCTTT. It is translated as CATSRGGQTIEAFF. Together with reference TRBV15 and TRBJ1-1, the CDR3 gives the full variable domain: DAMVIQNPRYQVTQFGKPVTLSCSQTLNHNVMYWYQQKSSQAPKLLFHYYDKDFNNEADTPDNFQSRRPNTSFCFLDIRSPGLGDTAMYLCATSRGGQTIEAFFGQGTRLTVV.

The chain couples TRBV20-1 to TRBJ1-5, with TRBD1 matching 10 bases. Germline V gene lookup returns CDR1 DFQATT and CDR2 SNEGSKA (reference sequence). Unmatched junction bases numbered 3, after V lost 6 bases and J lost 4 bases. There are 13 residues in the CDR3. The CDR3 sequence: CSAWTGGNQPQHF. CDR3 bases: TGCAGTGCCTGGACAGGGGGAAATCAGCCCCAGCATTTT.

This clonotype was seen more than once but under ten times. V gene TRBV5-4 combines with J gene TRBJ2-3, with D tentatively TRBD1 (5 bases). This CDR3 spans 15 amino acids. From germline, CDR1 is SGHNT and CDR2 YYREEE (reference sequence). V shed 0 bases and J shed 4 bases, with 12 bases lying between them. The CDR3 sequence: CASSLAGPSADTQYF. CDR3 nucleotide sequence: TGTGCCAGCAGCTTGGCAGGGCCCTCCGCAGATACGCAGTATTTT. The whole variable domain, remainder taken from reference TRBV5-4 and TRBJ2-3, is ETGVTQSPTHLIKTRGQQVTLRCSSQSGHNTVSWYQQALGQGPQFIFQYYREEENGRGNFPPRFSGLQFPNYSSELNVNALELDDSALYLCASSLAGPSADTQYFGPGTRLTVL.

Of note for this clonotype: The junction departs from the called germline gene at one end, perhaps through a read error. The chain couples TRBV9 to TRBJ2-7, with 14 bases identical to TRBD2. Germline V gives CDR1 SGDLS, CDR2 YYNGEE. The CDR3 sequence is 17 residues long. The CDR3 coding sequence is TGTGCCAGCAGCGTAGAGGGGACTAGCGGGAGCTTATTGGAGTTCAAGTTC. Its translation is CASSVEGTSGSLLEFKF.

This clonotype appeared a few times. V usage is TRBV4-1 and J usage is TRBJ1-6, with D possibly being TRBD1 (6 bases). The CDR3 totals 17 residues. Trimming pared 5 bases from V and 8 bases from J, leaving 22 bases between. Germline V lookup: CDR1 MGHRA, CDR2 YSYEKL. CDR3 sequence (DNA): TGCGCCAGCAGCACCCAAAACAGGGCGCCGGTGGATTCACCCCTCCACTTT. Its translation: CASSTQNRAPVDSPLHF.

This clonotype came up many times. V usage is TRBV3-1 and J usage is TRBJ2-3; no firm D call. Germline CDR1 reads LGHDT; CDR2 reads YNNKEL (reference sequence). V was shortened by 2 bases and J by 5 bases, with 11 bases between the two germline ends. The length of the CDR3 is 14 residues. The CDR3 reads CASSQTVAKDTQYF. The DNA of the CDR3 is TGTGCCAGCAGCCAAACTGTAGCAAAAGATACGCAGTATTTT.

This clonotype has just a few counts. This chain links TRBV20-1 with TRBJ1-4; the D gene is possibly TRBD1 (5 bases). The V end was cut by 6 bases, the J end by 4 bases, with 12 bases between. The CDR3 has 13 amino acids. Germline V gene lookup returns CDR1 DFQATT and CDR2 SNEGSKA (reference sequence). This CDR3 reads CSALGTDNEKLFF. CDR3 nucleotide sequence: TGCAGTGCCCTAGGGACCGATAATGAAAAACTGTTTTTT.

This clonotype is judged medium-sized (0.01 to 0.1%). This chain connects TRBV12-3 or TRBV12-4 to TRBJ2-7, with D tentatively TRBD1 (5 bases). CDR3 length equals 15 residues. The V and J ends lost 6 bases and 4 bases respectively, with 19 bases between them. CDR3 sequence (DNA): TGTGCCAGCAGGTCTGGCTGGGGCCCCTCGTACGAGCAGTACTTC. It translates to CASRSGWGPSYEQYF.

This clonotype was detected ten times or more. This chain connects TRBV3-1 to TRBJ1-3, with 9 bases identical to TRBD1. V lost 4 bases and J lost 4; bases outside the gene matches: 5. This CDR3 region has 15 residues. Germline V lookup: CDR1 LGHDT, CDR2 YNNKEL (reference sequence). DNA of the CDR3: TGTGCCAGCAGCCCCAGACAGGGGGGAGGAAACACCATATATTTT. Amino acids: CASSPRQGGGNTIYF.

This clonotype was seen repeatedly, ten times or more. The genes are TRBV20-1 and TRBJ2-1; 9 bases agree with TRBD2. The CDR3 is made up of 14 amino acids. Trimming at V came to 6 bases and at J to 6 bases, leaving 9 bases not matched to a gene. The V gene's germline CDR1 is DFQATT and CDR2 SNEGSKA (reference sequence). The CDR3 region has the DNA TGCAGTGCCCGCCGTGGCGGGAGGGTCAATGAGCAGTTCTTC. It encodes CSARRGGRVNEQFF.

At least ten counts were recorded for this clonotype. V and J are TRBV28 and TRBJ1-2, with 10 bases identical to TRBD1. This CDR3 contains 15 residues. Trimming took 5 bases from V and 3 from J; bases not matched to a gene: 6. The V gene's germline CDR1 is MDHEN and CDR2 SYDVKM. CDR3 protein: CASSTRQGADYGYTF. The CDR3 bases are TGTGCCAGCAGTACCCGACAGGGGGCCGACTATGGCTACACCTTC.

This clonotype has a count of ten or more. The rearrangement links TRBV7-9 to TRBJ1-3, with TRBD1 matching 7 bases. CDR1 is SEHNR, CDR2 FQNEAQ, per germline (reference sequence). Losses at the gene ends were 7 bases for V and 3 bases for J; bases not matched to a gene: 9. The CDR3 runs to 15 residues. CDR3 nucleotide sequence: TGTGCCAGCACCATAGATCGGACAGGTGGAAACACCATATATTTT. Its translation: CASTIDRTGGNTIYF. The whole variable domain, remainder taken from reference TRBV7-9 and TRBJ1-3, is DTGVSQNPRHKITKRGQNVTFRCDPISEHNRLYWYRQTLGQGPEFLTYFQNEAQLEKSRLLSDRFSAERPKGSFSTLEIQRTEQGDSAMYLCASTIDRTGGNTIYFGEGSWLTVV.

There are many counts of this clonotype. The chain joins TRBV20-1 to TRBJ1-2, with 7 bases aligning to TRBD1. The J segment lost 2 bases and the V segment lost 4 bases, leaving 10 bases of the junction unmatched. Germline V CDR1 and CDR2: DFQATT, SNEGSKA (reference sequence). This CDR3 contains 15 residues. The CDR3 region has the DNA TGCAGTGCTATAATCCTGAACAGGGGAAACTATGGCTACACCTTC. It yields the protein CSAIILNRGNYGYTF.

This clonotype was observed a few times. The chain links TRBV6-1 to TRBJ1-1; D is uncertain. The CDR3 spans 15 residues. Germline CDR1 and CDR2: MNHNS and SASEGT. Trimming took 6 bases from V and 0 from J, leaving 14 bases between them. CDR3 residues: CASSRMGSLNTEAFF. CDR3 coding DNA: TGTGCCAGCAGCCGTATGGGGAGCTTGAACACTGAAGCTTTCTTT.

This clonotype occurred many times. The CDR3 DNA reads as TGCGCCAGCAAAGTAAGCCCCGTTCAAGAGACCCAGTACTTC. Translating gives CASKVSPVQETQYF. The chain recombines TRBV5-1 with TRBJ2-5; no clear D gene. The CDR3 length is 14 residues. The V gene's germline CDR1 is SGHRS and CDR2 YFSETQ. Trimming left V 6 bases short and J 2 bases short, with 14 bases between.

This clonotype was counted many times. The CDR3 region is CASISGRAPYNEQFF. The DNA of the CDR3 is TGCGCCAGCATTAGCGGGAGGGCCCCATACAATGAGCAGTTCTTC. This chain uses TRBV10-2 with TRBJ2-1; 11 bases map to TRBD2. Unmatched junction bases numbered 6, after V lost 7 bases and J lost 4 bases. Germline-derived CDR1 and CDR2 are WSHSY and SAAADI. The CDR3 spans 15 residues.

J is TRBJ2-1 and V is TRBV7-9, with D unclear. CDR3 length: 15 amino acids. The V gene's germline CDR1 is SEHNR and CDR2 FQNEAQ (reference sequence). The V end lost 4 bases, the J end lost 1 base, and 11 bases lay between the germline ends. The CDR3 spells CASSSRRNSYNEQFF. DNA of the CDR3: TGTGCCAGCAGCTCAAGAAGAAATTCCTACAATGAGCAGTTCTTC.

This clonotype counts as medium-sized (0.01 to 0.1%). The CDR3: CASTLTGVNYGYTF. The CDR3 DNA reads TGTGCCAGCACCCTAACAGGAGTTAACTATGGCTACACCTTC. The chain carries TRBV7-9 and TRBJ1-2, with D possibly TRBD1 on 5 matching bases. CDR1 SEHNR and CDR2 FQNEAQ come from the germline V gene (reference sequence). Deletions cut 7 bases from V and 1 base from J, with 13 bases between. There are 14 residues in the CDR3. Drawing the rest from reference TRBV7-9 and TRBJ1-2, the complete variable domain is DTGVSQNPRHKITKRGQNVTFRCDPISEHNRLYWYRQTLGQGPEFLTYFQNEAQLEKSRLLSDRFSAERPKGSFSTLEIQRTEQGDSAMYLCASTLTGVNYGYTFGSGTRLTVV.

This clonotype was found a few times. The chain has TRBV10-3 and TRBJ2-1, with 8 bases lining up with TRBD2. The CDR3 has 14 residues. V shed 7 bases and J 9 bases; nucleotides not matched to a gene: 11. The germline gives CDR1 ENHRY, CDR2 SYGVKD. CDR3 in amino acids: CAITLAGLGSEQFF. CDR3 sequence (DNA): TGTGCCATCACGCTAGCGGGCCTAGGGAGTGAGCAGTTCTTC.

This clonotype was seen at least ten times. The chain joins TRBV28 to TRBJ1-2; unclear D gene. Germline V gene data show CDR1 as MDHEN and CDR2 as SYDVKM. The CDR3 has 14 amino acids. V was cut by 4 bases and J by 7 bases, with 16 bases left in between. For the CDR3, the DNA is TGTGCCAGCAGTTCCCCTGGACGAGGCCCTGGCTACACCTTC. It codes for CASSSPGRGPGYTF.

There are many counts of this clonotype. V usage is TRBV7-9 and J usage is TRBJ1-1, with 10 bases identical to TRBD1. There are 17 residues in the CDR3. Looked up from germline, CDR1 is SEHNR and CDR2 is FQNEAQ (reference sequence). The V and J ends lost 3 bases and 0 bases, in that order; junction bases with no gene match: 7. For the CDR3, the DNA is TGTGCCAGCAGCTTTTTGCCGGGACAGGGGATGAACACTGAAGCTTTCTTT. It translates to CASSFLPGQGMNTEAFF.

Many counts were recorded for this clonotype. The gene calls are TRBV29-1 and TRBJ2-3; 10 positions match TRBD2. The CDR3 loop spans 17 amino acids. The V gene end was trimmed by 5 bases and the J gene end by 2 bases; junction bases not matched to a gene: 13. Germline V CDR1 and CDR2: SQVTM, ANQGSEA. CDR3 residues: CSVKGARTSGNTDTQYF. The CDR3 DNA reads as TGCAGCGTTAAAGGTGCTCGGACTAGCGGAAACACAGATACGCAGTATTTT.

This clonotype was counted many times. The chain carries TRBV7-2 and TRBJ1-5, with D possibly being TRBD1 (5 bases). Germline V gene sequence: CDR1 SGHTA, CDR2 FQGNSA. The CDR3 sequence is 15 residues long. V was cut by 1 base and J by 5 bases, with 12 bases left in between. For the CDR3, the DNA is TGTGCCAGCAGCTTAGATCGGGGGTCCTATCAGCCCCAGCATTTT. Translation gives CASSLDRGSYQPQHF.

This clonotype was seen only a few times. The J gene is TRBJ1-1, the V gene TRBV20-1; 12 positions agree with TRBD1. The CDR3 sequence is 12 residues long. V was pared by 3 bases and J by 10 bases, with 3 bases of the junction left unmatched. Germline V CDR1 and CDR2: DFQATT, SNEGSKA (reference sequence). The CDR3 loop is CSARGQGARAFF. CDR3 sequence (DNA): TGCAGTGCTAGGGGACAGGGGGCCCGAGCTTTCTTT.